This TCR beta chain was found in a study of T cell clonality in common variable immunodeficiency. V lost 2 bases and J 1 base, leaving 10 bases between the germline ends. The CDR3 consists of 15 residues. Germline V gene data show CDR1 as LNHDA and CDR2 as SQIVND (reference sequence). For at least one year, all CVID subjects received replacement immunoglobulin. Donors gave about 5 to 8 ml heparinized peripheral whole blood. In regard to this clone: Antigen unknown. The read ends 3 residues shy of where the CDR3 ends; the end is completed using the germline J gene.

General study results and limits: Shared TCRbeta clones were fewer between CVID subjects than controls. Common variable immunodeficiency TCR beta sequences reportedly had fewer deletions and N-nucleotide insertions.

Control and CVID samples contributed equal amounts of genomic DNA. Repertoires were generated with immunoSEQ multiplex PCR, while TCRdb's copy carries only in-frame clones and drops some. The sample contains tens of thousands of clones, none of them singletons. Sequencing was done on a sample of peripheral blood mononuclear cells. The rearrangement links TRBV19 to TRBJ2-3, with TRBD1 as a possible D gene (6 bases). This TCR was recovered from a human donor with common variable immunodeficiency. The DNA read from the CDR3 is TGTGCCAGTAGTATAACAGGGTGGGGCACAGATACG. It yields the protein CASSITGWGTDT. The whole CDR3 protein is CASSITGWGTDTQYF.